One T cell receptor (beta chain) is described in this entry. Antigen: not known. Trimming pared 3 bases from V and 5 bases from J, leaving 10 bases between. In germline, CDR1 is SGHAT, CDR2 FQDESV (reference sequence). This CDR3 comprises 14 residues. Sequenced by immunoSEQ multiplex PCR; TCRdb stores in-frame clones only, minus some. The sample lists more than 150,000 clones; 85% to 95% were seen once. This specimen comes from a study of T cell responses to AZD1222 COVID-19 vaccine. Study-level information: Whether given at about 4 or about 12 weeks, second doses were pooled.

Study-level results: Spike-specific TCR repertoires showed rising breadth and depth after two AZD1222 doses. Seropositive AZD1222 recipients at baseline numbered only 5 to 7.

The chain links TRBV11-1 to TRBJ1-4; D remains ambiguous. This sequence originates from an adult in good health. Specimen: peripheral blood, collected on day 0 of AZD1222 vaccination. The chain's CDR3 is CASSFGERNEKLFF. The CDR3 nucleotides read TGTGCCAGCAGCTTCGGGGAGAGAAATGAAAAACTGTTTTTT.